This entry describes one T cell receptor beta chain. Its target is unknown. The data were obtained in a study of T-cell reconstitution after alpha-beta-depleted transplantation in children. Study-level points and caveats: Several hundred expanded graft clones reportedly were the source of alpha-beta T cells about two months after transplant. Newly made T cells mostly supplied T-cell counts and diversity one year after transplant.

A library of TCRbeta sequences, prepared with unique molecular identifiers, was generated. TCRdb reanalysed the PCR reads using MiXCR and keeps one entry per CDR3 protein. Of 300,000 to 350,000 distinct CDR3 sequences in the sample, roughly 15% are singletons; the top ten hold just over 40%. This CDR3 contains 13 residues. V dropped 7 bases and J dropped 5 bases, with 13 bases sitting between them. Sequenced material: PBMCs, mostly from graft donor cells, taken 360 days after TCRalphabeta/CD19-depleted stem cell transplant. This clonotype originated in a male patient under 10 years old who had a stem cell transplant for acute lymphoblastic leukemia, so the T cells may come from the graft donor. This rearrangement joins TRBV12-3 or TRBV12-4 to TRBJ2-3; D is perhaps TRBD2 (5 bases). The CDR3 is CASTTTSKDTQYF. CDR3 sequence (DNA): TGTGCCAGCACCACAACTAGTAAAGATACGCAGTATTTT.